This T cell receptor (beta chain) was sequenced for a study of early T cells in non-severe SARS-CoV-2 infection. About the research overall: Sequencing was performed on bulk RNA from unsorted whole blood, leaving chains unpaired.

TCRdb recomputed calls from the 5' RACE reads with MiXCR, one row per CDR3 protein. The sample has over 70,000 distinct CDR3 sequences; approximately 15% are singletons. CDR1 is MNHEY and CDR2 is SMNVEV in the germline V gene (reference sequence). V was clipped by 3 bases and J by 2 bases, with 13 bases between them. CDR3 length: 15 amino acids. This receptor was obtained from an adult who was a healthcare worker with PCR-confirmed SARS-CoV-2 infection or an uninfected control (not recorded which). The sequencing input was whole blood. The rearrangement joins TRBV27 to TRBJ1-1; possible D gene TRBD1, 5 bases. DNA of the CDR3: TGTGCCAGCAGTTTGGGGGGATATTCTAACACTGAAGCTTTCTTT. Amino acid sequence: CASSLGGYSNTEAFF.